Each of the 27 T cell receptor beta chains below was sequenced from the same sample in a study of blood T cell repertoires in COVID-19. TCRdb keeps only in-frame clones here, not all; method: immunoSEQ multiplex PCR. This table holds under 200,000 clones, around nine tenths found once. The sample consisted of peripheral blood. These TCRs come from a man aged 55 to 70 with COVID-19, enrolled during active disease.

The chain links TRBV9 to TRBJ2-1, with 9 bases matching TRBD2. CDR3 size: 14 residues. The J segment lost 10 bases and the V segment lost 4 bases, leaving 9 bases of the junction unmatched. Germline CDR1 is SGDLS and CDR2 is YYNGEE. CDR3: CASSSTGTSNEQFF. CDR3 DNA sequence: TGTGCCAGCAGCTCTACCGGGACTAGCAACGAGCAGTTCTTC. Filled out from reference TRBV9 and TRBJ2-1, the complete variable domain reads DSGVTQTPKHLITATGQRVTLRCSPRSGDLSVYWYQQSLDQGLQFLIQYYNGEERAKGNILERFSAQQFPDLHSELNLSSLELGDSALYFCASSSTGTSNEQFFGPGTRLTVL.

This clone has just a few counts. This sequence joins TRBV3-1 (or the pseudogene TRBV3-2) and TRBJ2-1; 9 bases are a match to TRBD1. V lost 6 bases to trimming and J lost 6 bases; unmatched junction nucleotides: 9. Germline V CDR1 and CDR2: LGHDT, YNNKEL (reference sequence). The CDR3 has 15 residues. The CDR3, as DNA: TGTGCCAGCAGATTCGACAGGGGGACATTCAATGAGCAGTTCTTC. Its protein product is CASRFDRGTFNEQFF.

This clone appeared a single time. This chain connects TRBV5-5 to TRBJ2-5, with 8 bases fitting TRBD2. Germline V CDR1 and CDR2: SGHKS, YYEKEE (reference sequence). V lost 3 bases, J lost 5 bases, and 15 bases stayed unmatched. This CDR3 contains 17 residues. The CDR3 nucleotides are TGTGCCAGCAGCTCGGTCGAACAGGGACTAGATAGCGAGACCCAGTACTTC. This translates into CASSSVEQGLDSETQYF.

CDR3 in amino acids: CASITTTNGYTF. The CDR3 nucleotides read TGTGCCAGCATCACCACGACAAACGGCTACACCTTC. This chain joins TRBV28 and TRBJ1-2; D is unclear. Trimming took off 7 bases at V and 8 bases at J, with 14 bases between the two ends. This CDR3 is built from 12 residues. Looked up from germline, CDR1 is MDHEN and CDR2 is SYDVKM.

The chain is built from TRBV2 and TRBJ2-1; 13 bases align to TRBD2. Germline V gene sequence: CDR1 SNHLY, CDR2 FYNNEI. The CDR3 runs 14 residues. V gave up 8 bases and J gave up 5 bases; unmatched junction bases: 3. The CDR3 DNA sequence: TGTGCCAGCGCCGGGACTAGCGGGGACAATGAGCAGTTCTTC. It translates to CASAGTSGDNEQFF.

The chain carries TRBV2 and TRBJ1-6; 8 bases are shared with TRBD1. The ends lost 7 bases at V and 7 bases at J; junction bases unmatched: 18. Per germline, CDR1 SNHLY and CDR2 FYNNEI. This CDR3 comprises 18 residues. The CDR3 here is CASTRTGTLSPPNSPLHF. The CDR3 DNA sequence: TGTGCCAGCACCCGGACAGGGACACTCAGCCCGCCAAATTCACCCCTCCACTTT.

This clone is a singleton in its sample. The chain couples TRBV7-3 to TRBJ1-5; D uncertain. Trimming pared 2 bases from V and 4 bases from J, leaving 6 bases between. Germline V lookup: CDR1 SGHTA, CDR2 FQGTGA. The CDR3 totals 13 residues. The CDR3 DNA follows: TGTGCCAGCAGCTTAGGGCAGAATCAGCCCCAGCATTTT. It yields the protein CASSLGQNQPQHF.

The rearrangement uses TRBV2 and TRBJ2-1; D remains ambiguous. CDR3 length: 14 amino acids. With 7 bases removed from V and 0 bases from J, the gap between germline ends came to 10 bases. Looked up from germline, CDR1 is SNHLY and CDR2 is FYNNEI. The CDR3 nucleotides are TGTGCCAGCAAGCTACAGAGCTCCTACAATGAGCAGTTCTTC. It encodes CASKLQSSYNEQFF.

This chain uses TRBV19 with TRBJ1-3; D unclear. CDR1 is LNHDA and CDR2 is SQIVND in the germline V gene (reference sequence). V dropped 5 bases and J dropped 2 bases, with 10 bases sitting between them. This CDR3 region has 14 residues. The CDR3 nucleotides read TGTGCCAGTAGTCAGAGGTCCCCTGGAAACACCATATATTTT. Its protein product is CASSQRSPGNTIYF.

CDR3 coding DNA: TGTGCCAGTAGCGCGGGGGCGGCCGCCGCCTATGGCTACACCTTC. Protein sequence: CASSAGAAAAYGYTF. The chain links TRBV3-1 (or the pseudogene TRBV3-2) to TRBJ1-2; possible D gene TRBD1, 6 bases. Germline values: CDR1 LGHDT, CDR2 YNNKEL (reference sequence). Deletions cut 9 bases from V and 4 bases from J, with 21 bases between. The CDR3 is 15 residues long.

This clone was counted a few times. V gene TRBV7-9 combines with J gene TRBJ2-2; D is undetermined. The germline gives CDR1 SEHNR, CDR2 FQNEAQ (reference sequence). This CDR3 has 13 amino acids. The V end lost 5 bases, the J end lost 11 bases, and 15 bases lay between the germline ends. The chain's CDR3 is CASSLTTQSELFF. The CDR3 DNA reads TGTGCCAGCAGCCTCACTACGCAGTCTGAGCTGTTTTTT.

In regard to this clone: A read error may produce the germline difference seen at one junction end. The CDR3 coding sequence is TGCGCCAGCAGTCAAGGATGGGGCCAGGTTCCTGGCTACACCTTC. Protein: CASSQGWGQVPGYTF. The chain employs TRBV4-1 and TRBJ1-2; tentatively, D is TRBD1 (5 bases). The germline CDR1 and CDR2 sequences are MGHRA and YSYEKL. The CDR3 totals 15 residues.

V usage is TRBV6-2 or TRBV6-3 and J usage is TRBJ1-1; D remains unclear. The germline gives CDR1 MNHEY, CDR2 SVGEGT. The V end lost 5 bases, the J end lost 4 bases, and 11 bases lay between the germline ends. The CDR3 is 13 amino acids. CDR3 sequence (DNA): TGTGCCAGCAGTCTAGCACGAGGCACTGAAGCTTTCTTT. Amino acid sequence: CASSLARGTEAFF.

CDR3 bases: TGTGCCAGCAGCGCACAGGAGAACACCGGGGAGCTGTTTTTT. It translates to CASSAQENTGELFF. The V and J genes are TRBV7-8 and TRBJ2-2; tentative D call: TRBD1 (5 bases). Trimming pared 5 bases from V and 1 base from J, leaving 8 bases between. Germline V gene lookup returns CDR1 SGHVS and CDR2 FQNEAQ. The CDR3 length is 14 residues.

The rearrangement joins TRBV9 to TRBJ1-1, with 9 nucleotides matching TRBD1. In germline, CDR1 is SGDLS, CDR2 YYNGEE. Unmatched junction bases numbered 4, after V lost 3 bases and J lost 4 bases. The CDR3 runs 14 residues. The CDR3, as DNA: TGTGCCAGCAGCGCGGACAGGGGCAGCACTGAAGCTTTCTTT. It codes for CASSADRGSTEAFF.

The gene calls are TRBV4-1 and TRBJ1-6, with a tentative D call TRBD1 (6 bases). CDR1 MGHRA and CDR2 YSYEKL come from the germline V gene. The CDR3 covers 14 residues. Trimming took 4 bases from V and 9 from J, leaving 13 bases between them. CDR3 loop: CASSLTGSVSPLHF. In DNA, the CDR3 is TGCGCCAGCAGCCTCACAGGGTCGGTTTCACCCCTCCACTTT.

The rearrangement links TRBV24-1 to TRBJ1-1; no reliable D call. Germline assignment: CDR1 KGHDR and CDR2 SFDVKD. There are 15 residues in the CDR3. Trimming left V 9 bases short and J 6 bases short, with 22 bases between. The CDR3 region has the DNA TGTGCCACCTCTTCGGCAGGTCAAGGCTTATCTGAAGCTTTCTTT. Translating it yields CATSSAGQGLSEAFF.

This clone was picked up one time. In DNA form, the CDR3 reads TGTGCCAGTAGTATAGGGGCCCTAGCGGGAGACAACTACGAGCAGTACTTC. It codes for CASSIGALAGDNYEQYF. This sequence joins TRBV19 and TRBJ2-7; TRBD2 aligns across 10 bases. This CDR3 spans 17 amino acids. CDR1 and CDR2 (germline): LNHDA, SQIVND (reference sequence). The junction had 9 bases not matched to a gene; V was cut back by 1 base and J by 3 bases.

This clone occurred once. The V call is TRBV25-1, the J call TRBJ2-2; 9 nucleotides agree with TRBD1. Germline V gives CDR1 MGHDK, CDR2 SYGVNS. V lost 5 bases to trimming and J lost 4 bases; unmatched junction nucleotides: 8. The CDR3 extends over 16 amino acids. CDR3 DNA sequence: TGTGCCAGCAGTCCCCGGACAGGGGAAATCACCGGGGAGCTGTTTTTT. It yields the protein CASSPRTGEITGELFF.

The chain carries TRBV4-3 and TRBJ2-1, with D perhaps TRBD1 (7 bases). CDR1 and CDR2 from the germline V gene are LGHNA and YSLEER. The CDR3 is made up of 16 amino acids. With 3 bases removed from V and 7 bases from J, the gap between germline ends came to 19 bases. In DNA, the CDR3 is TGCGCCAGCAGCCAGCCACTGGAGGGGGCGAGAAATGAGCAGTTCTTC. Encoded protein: CASSQPLEGARNEQFF.

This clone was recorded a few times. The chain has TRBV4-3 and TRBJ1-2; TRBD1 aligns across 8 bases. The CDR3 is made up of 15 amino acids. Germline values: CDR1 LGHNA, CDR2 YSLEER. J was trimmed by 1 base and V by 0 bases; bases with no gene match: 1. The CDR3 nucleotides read TGCGCCAGCAGCCAAGACACAGGGGGTAACTATGGCTACACCTTC. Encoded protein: CASSQDTGGNYGYTF.

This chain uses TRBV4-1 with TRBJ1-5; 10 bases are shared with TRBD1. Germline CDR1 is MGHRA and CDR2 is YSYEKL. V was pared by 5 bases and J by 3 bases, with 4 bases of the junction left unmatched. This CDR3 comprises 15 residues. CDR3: CASSKGQGLNQPQHF. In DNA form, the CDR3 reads TGCGCCAGCAGCAAGGGACAGGGGCTCAATCAGCCCCAGCATTTT.

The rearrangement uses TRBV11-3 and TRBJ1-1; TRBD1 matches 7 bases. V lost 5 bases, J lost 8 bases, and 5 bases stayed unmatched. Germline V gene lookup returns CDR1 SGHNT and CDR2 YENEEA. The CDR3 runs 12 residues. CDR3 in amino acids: CASSQGQFEAFF. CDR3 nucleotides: TGTGCCAGCAGCCAGGGACAGTTCGAAGCTTTCTTT.

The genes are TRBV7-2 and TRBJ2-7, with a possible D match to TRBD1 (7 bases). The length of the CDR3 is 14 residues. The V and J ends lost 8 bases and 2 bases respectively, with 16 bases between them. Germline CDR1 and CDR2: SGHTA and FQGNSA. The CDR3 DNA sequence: TGTGCCAGCGGCGGCGGGACAGTAACCTACGAGCAGTACTTC. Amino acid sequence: CASGGGTVTYEQYF.

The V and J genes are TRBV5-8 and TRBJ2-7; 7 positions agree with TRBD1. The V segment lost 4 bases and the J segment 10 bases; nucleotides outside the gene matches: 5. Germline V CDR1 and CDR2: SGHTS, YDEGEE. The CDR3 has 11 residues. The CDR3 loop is CASSPDRAQYF. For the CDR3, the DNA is TGTGCCAGCAGCCCCGACAGGGCTCAGTACTTC. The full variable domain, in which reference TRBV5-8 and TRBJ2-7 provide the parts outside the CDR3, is EAGVTQSPTHLIKTRGQQATLRCSPISGHTSVYWYQQALGLGLQFLLWYDEGEERNRGNFPPRFSGRQFPNYSSELNVNALELEDSALYLCASSPDRAQYFGPGTRLTVT.

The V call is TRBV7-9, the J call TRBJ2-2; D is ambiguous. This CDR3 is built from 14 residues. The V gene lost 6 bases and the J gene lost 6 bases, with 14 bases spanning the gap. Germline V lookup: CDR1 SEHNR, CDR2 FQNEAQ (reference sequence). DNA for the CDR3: TGTGCCAGCAGTTCCGTCCCCGTTCCCGGGGAGCTGTTTTTT. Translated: CASSSVPVPGELFF.

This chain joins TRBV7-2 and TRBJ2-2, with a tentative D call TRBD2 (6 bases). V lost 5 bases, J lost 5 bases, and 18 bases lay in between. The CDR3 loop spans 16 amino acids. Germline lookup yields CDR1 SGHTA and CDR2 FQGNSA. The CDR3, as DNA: TGTGCCAGCAGCCCCTTGGGGGGTGGTGTGACCGGGGAGCTGTTTTTT. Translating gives CASSPLGGGVTGELFF.